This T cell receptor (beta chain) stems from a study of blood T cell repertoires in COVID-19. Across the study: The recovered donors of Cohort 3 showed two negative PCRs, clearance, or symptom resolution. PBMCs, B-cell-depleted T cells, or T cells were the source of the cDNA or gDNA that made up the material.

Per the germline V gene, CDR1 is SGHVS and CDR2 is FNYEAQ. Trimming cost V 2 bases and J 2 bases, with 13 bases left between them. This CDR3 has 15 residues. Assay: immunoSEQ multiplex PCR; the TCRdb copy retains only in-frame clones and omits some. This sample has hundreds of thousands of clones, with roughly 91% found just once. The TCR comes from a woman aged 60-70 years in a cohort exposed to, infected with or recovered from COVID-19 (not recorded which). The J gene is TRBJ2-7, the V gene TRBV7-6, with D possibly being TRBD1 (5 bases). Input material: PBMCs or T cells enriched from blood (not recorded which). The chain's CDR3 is CASSLQGGIAYEQYF. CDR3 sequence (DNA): TGTGCCAGCAGCTTACAGGGTGGGATTGCCTACGAGCAGTACTTC.